The entry below gives a single T cell receptor (beta chain) sequence along with its context. What it binds is unknown. The germline gene is not matched at one end of the junction; a read error may be the cause. In germline, CDR1 is SEHNR, CDR2 FQNEAQ (reference sequence). The CDR3 contains 15 residues. This record belongs to a study of cytomegalovirus exposure and HLA in healthy donors. General observations from the study: Associated with cytomegalovirus, according to the listing, were 150 to 200 TCR beta chains. Indistinguishable V segments, including TRBV6-2 and TRBV6-3, were excluded. A few chains linked to CMV were shown in vitro to be specific for CMV antigens. Cytomegalovirus status was reportedly diagnosed by the classifier with high specificity and sensitivity.

PCR used 60 Vbeta primers and 13 Jbeta primers. The table came from immunoSEQ multiplex PCR; TCRdb's copy has only in-frame clones and leaves some out. This sample has about 260,000 clones, with 65% to 85% found just once. The material sequenced was PBMCs. This TCR came from a female donor in good health and CMV-seronegative. The chain couples TRBV7-9 to TRBJ1-2; D may be TRBD1 (5 bases). The CDR3 sequence: CSSSLVGTGSYGYTF. The CDR3 DNA reads TGTTCCAGCAGCTTAGTCGGTACAGGCTCCTATGGCTACACCTTC.